Reported below is one TCR beta chain. V lost 4 bases and J 0 bases, leaving 7 bases between the germline ends. This CDR3 has 14 residues. The V gene's germline CDR1 is MNHNS and CDR2 SASEGT. These data belong to a study of OX40 agonist ivuxolimab in advanced cancers. Across the study: It was permissible to have had prior anti-PD-1, anti-PD-L1 or anti-CTLA-4 therapy, and approximately 38% had some.

Profiled with immunoSEQ multiplex PCR; TCRdb holds only in-frame clones, not every one. The table lists about 35,000 clones, roughly 84% of them singletons. The sequenced sample was CD4+ or CD8+ T cells sorted from blood, obtained in a trial of the OX40 agonist ivuxolimab. The receptor comes from an adult with an advanced solid tumor such as melanoma, head and neck, liver or kidney cancer. J is TRBJ1-5 and V is TRBV6-1; D remains unclear. DNA of the CDR3: TGTGCCAGCAGTGTACGGGATAGCAATCAGCCCCAGCATTTT. It yields the protein CASSVRDSNQPQHF.